The 4 T cell receptor beta chains presented below share a single source sample, sequenced in a study of response to subunit inactivated influenza vaccine. TCRdb analysed the RT-PCR reads with MiXCR anew, one entry per CDR3 protein. The data contain approximately 500,000 distinct CDR3 sequences, over 10% of them singletons. This specimen consisted of PBMCs from blood, obtained 45 days after vaccination. The source of these receptors is a man aged 45-65 years who received an inactivated influenza vaccine.

A word on this clonotype: A junction end diverges from the germline sequence, so it may reflect a read error. The chain combines TRBV7-7 with TRBJ2-3; TRBD1 agrees at 9 bases. The CDR3 loop spans 17 amino acids. The germline V gene encodes CDR1 SSHAT and CDR2 FNYEAQ (reference sequence). CDR3 in DNA: TGTGCTAGCACCATCAACAGGGGGCCCGAGGGGACAGATACGCAGTATTTT. Its protein is CASTINRGPEGTDTQYF.

The J gene is TRBJ2-3, the V gene TRBV15; D assignment may be TRBD1 or TRBD2 (5 bases each). Germline V lookup: CDR1 LNHNV, CDR2 YYDKDF (reference sequence). Trimming removed 6 bases from V and 0 bases from J, with 10 bases in between. CDR3 size: 14 residues. The CDR3 bases are TGTGCCACCAGGGTGGGGGATAGCACAGATACGCAGTATTTT. Its protein product is CATRVGDSTDTQYF.

The V and J genes are TRBV5-4 and TRBJ2-2, with D possibly TRBD1 on 5 matching bases. The CDR3 is 14 residues long. From germline, CDR1 is SGHNT and CDR2 YYREEE (reference sequence). The ends were cut back, 2 bases at V and 5 bases at J, with 10 bases in the middle. The CDR3 spells CASSFQGSTGELFF. The CDR3 nucleotides read TGTGCCAGCAGCTTCCAGGGTAGTACCGGGGAGCTGTTTTTT. The whole variable domain, remainder taken from reference TRBV5-4 and TRBJ2-2, is ETGVTQSPTHLIKTRGQQVTLRCSSQSGHNTVSWYQQALGQGPQFIFQYYREEENGRGNFPPRFSGLQFPNYSSELNVNALELDDSALYLCASSFQGSTGELFFGEGSRLTVL.

This clonotype showed up just a few times. J is TRBJ2-3 and V is TRBV20-1; no clear D gene. The CDR3 runs 11 residues. Trimming left V 6 bases short and J 10 bases short, with 14 bases between. CDR1 and CDR2 from the germline V gene are DFQATT and SNEGSKA (reference sequence). DNA for the CDR3: TGCAGTGCAAGCCGACCCTACCCGCAGTATTTT. It is translated as CSASRPYPQYF.